The 32 T cell receptor beta chains listed next were all sequenced from one sample in a study of blood T cell repertoires in COVID-19 (dated by TCRdb to the early 2020s). The library was prepared using the immunoSEQ multiplex PCR assay. In TCRdb, the immuneACCESS table is reduced to in-frame sequences with V and J assigned. These tables do not hold every clone; where another copy was compared, an unresolved V gene accounts for under half, and the others remain unexplained. Present in this sample are 200,000 to 300,000 clones, just under 90% of which were seen just once. The top ten clones comprise 3% to 4.5% of the sample. The sequenced sample consisted of peripheral blood. These receptors all come from a woman in her thirties or forties with acute or convalescent COVID-19.

The chain uses TRBV7-2 and TRBJ2-2; 7 nucleotides match TRBD2. The CDR3 loop spans 14 amino acids. J lost 4 bases, V lost 2 bases, and 1 base had no gene match. CDR1 is SGHTA and CDR2 is FQGNSA in the germline V gene. CDR3 in DNA: TGTGCCAGCAGCTTATTAGCGGGCACCGGGGAGCTGTTTTTT. Its protein is CASSLLAGTGELFF.

This clone was found once. V usage is TRBV19 and J usage is TRBJ2-5, with 14 positions matching TRBD2. Germline CDR1 is LNHDA and CDR2 is SQIVND (reference sequence). CDR3 length equals 18 residues. The V segment lost 6 bases and the J segment 1 base; nucleotides outside the gene matches: 10. CDR3 residues: CASRMGTSGGELQETQYF. CDR3 nucleotide sequence: TGTGCCAGTAGAATGGGGACTAGCGGGGGCGAACTCCAAGAGACCCAGTACTTC.

The chain uses TRBV6-5 and TRBJ2-7; TRBD2 might be the D (7 bases). V was pared by 4 bases and J by 6 bases, with 13 bases between. Germline CDR1 reads MNHEY; CDR2 reads SVGAGI. The CDR3 has 13 amino acids. In nucleotides, the CDR3 is TGTGCCAGCAGTTCGGGGGGCTCGGGCGAGCAGTACGTC. Protein sequence: CASSSGGSGEQYV.

The gene calls are TRBV27 and TRBJ1-3, with 7 nucleotides matching TRBD1. The CDR3 totals 15 residues. Germline CDR1 reads MNHEY; CDR2 reads SMNVEV (reference sequence). V gave up 6 bases and J gave up 0 bases; unmatched junction bases: 5. The CDR3: CASRPGTVSGNTIYF. The DNA for the CDR3 is TGTGCCAGCAGGCCAGGGACAGTCTCTGGAAACACCATATATTTT.

In its sample, this clone was seen a few times. The chain carries TRBV27 and TRBJ1-1; D ambiguous. Trimming shortened V by 5 bases and J by 6 bases, and 16 bases separated the two germline ends. CDR3 length: 14 residues. Germline CDR1 is MNHEY and CDR2 is SMNVEV (reference sequence). The CDR3, as DNA: TGTGCCAGCAGTACTATCCTGGTTCCCGCTGAAGCTTTCTTT. Translated: CASSTILVPAEAFF.

This chain uses TRBV5-5 with TRBJ1-3; D not certain. Looked up from germline, CDR1 is SGHKS and CDR2 is YYEKEE (reference sequence). Deletions cut 1 base from V and 0 bases from J, with 14 bases between. The CDR3 consists of 17 residues. The CDR3 sequence: CASSLSVLMSSGNTIYF. CDR3 bases: TGTGCCAGCAGCTTGTCCGTGCTGATGAGCTCTGGAAACACCATATATTTT.

The chain uses TRBV6-5 and TRBJ1-2; 8 nucleotides match TRBD1. V shed 4 bases and J 8 bases; nucleotides not matched to a gene: 6. There are 13 residues in the CDR3. Per germline, CDR1 MNHEY and CDR2 SVGAGI. The CDR3 DNA sequence: TGTGCCAGCAGTTCAGGGGGCTGGGAAGGCTACACCTTC. This sequence encodes CASSSGGWEGYTF.

The chain is built from TRBV13 and TRBJ1-2, with 12 bases identical to TRBD1. The CDR3 contains 14 residues. Germline CDR1 and CDR2: PRHDT and FYEKMQ (reference sequence). Trimming removed 4 bases from V and 7 bases from J; junction bases left unmatched: 4. DNA for the CDR3: TGTGCCAGCAGCTACGGGGACAGGGGGCCTGGCTACACCTTC. It is translated as CASSYGDRGPGYTF.

CDR3 bases: TGCGCCAGCAGCCCCCCACTAATGAACACTGAAGCTTTCTTT. As protein: CASSPPLMNTEAFF. The chain recombines TRBV4-1 with TRBJ1-1; D uncertain. The CDR3 has 14 residues. CDR1 and CDR2 from the germline V gene are MGHRA and YSYEKL. V was shortened by 4 bases and J by 0 bases, with 9 bases between the two germline ends.

This chain connects TRBV19 to TRBJ2-6, with 8 bases identical to TRBD1. Germline CDR1 is LNHDA and CDR2 is SQIVND (reference sequence). This CDR3 spans 15 amino acids. Trimming took 8 bases from V and 0 from J; bases not matched to a gene: 3. CDR3 region: CASGTGISGANVLTF. The CDR3 DNA is TGTGCCAGTGGGACAGGCATCTCTGGGGCCAACGTCCTGACTTTC.

This sequence joins TRBV7-9 and TRBJ1-5; TRBD1 agrees at 7 bases. V shed 1 base, J shed 0 bases, and the junction held 6 bases outside the gene matches. From germline, CDR1 is SEHNR and CDR2 FQNEAQ (reference sequence). The CDR3 totals 17 residues. CDR3 region: CASSLGDRFYSNQPQHF. The CDR3 DNA reads TGTGCCAGCAGCTTAGGGGACAGATTTTATAGCAATCAGCCCCAGCATTTT.

The CDR3 nucleotides are TGTGCCAGCAGGGTACGGGTCGAAACTGAAGCTTTCTTT. Amino acid sequence: CASRVRVETEAFF. The chain has TRBV14 and TRBJ1-1; D unclear. The CDR3 covers 13 residues. Germline-derived CDR1 and CDR2 are SGHDN and FVKESK. With 6 bases removed from V and 5 bases from J, the gap between germline ends came to 13 bases.

The rearrangement uses TRBV5-1 and TRBJ2-3, with 11 bases that match TRBD2. The CDR3 extends over 20 amino acids. The ends lost 4 bases at V and 0 bases at J; junction bases unmatched: 16. CDR1 and CDR2 from the germline V gene are SGHRS and YFSETQ. CDR3 DNA sequence: TGCGCCAGCAGCCCACTGGGGAATCTAGCGGGGGGATTTAGCACAGATACGCAGTATTTT. Its translation: CASSPLGNLAGGFSTDTQYF.

The CDR3 bases are TGTGCCAGCAGCTTTGGACAGGGGGCTGGAGGCTACACCTTC. Encoded protein: CASSFGQGAGGYTF. V usage is TRBV6-5 and J usage is TRBJ1-2; 11 bases align to TRBD1. V was clipped by 6 bases and J by 8 bases; unmatched bases: 8. The CDR3 loop spans 14 amino acids. Germline V lookup: CDR1 MNHEY, CDR2 SVGAGI.

The chain couples TRBV6-5 to TRBJ2-7; D gene uncertain. CDR1 MNHEY and CDR2 SVGAGI come from the germline V gene. The V end was cut by 4 bases, the J end by 6 bases, with 13 bases between. The CDR3 spans 13 residues. The CDR3: CASSLEVNGEQYV. The CDR3 bases are TGTGCCAGCAGTTTAGAAGTCAACGGCGAGCAGTACGTC.

The chain combines TRBV21-1 with TRBJ2-4; the table's TRBD1 call for D was not verified on the DNA. TRBV21-1 is flagged as a pseudogene. CDR3 length: 22 amino acids. CDR3 DNA sequence: TGTGCCAGCAGCAAAGGAGAAAAAGGCCCACAGGGAGAACCCCTAGCCAAAAACATTCAGTACTTC. Translated: CASSKGEKGPQGEPLAKNIQYF.

This clone was recorded only once. The V and J genes are TRBV4-1 and TRBJ2-1; no firm D call. Germline CDR1 reads MGHRA; CDR2 reads YSYEKL. This CDR3 has 13 amino acids. V was trimmed by 11 bases and J by 3 bases, leaving 14 bases between them. The CDR3 sequence is CAGGPPSYNEQFF. DNA for the CDR3: TGCGCCGGCGGTCCGCCGAGCTACAATGAGCAGTTCTTC.

The chain links TRBV30 to TRBJ1-5; a possible D gene is TRBD1 (5 bases). Looked up from germline, CDR1 is GTSNPN and CDR2 is SVGIG (reference sequence). The CDR3 covers 16 residues. Trimming took 0 bases from V and 0 from J, leaving 12 bases between them. DNA for the CDR3: TGTGCCTGGAGTGTACGGGGACTTAATAGCAATCAGCCCCAGCATTTT. The encoded protein is CAWSVRGLNSNQPQHF. The whole variable domain, filled in from reference TRBV30 and TRBJ1-5, reads SQTIHQWPATLVQPVGSPLSLECTVEGTSNPNLYWYRQAAGRGLQLLFYSVGIGQISSEVPQNLSASRPQDRQFILSSKKLLLSDSGFYLCAWSVRGLNSNQPQHFGDGTRLSIL.

The chain links TRBV6-2 or TRBV6-3 to TRBJ1-3, with no clear D. Germline CDR1 and CDR2: MNHEY and SVGEGT. The CDR3 covers 15 residues. V shed 4 bases and J shed 1 base, with 11 bases lying between them. CDR3 loop: CASSSRHWSGNTIYF. CDR3 DNA sequence: TGTGCCAGCAGTTCTCGACATTGGTCTGGAAACACCATATATTTT.

V is TRBV5-5 and J is TRBJ1-4; maybe TRBD1 (6 bases). CDR1 and CDR2 from the germline V gene are SGHKS and YYEKEE (reference sequence). V lost 6 bases and J 0 bases, leaving 15 bases between the germline ends. CDR3 length: 16 residues. The CDR3 here is CASISDSLTTNEKLFF. The CDR3 bases are TGTGCCAGCATCTCGGACAGCCTCACAACTAATGAAAAACTGTTTTTT.

The chain joins TRBV30 to TRBJ1-3, with unresolved D. The CDR3 consists of 16 residues. Trimming took 0 bases from V and 0 from J, leaving 12 bases between them. Looked up from germline, CDR1 is GTSNPN and CDR2 is SVGIG (reference sequence). DNA for the CDR3: TGTGCCTGGAGTGTACCTTCACTGAGCTCTGGAAACACCATATATTTT. Protein product: CAWSVPSLSSGNTIYF.

This clone was seen only once. The rearrangement uses TRBV11-2 and TRBJ2-3; 10 nucleotides line up with TRBD2. The V segment lost 2 bases and the J segment 1 base; nucleotides outside the gene matches: 9. The CDR3 has 18 amino acids. Germline-derived CDR1 and CDR2 are SGHAT and FQNNGV. DNA of the CDR3: TGTGCCAGCAGCTTATACTTCCTAGCGGGGGATCGCACAGATACGCAGTATTTT. Its translation: CASSLYFLAGDRTDTQYF.

The chain carries TRBV4-1 and TRBJ2-7; no definite D call. Per the germline V gene, CDR1 is MGHRA and CDR2 is YSYEKL. Trimming removed 1 base from V and 6 bases from J, with 16 bases in between. The CDR3 spans 15 residues. CDR3 bases: TGCGCCAGCAGCCAAGGGGTAGATAGCCTGGGCGAGCAGTACGTC. It yields the protein CASSQGVDSLGEQYV.

The chain combines TRBV9 with TRBJ1-6; D is unresolved. The CDR3 extends over 14 amino acids. Germline-derived CDR1 and CDR2 are SGDLS and YYNGEE. The V end lost 5 bases, the J end lost 3 bases, and 9 bases lay between the germline ends. The CDR3 DNA reads as TGTGCCAGCAGAACGGGGAACTATAATTCACCCCTCCACTTT. It translates to CASRTGNYNSPLHF.

CDR3 amino acids: CASSDTGLNSPLHF. DNA for the CDR3: TGCGCCAGCAGTGACACGGGACTTAATTCACCCCTCCACTTT. V usage is TRBV10-1 and J usage is TRBJ1-6, with D maybe TRBD1 (5 bases). The V gene lost 3 bases and the J gene lost 6 bases, with 9 bases spanning the gap. The germline gives CDR1 WNHNN, CDR2 SYGVQD (reference sequence). CDR3 length: 14 amino acids.

This clone was counted at least ten times. V usage is TRBV10-3 and J usage is TRBJ1-3; D ambiguous. Deletions cut 3 bases from V and 0 bases from J, with 6 bases between. Germline CDR1 ENHRY, CDR2 SYGVKD. This CDR3 region has 14 residues. In DNA form, the CDR3 reads TGTGCCATCAGTGAAGTGAGCTCTGGAAACACCATATATTTT. Translated: CAISEVSSGNTIYF.

This rearrangement joins TRBV21-1 to TRBJ2-7; the table names TRBD1, a call not compared with the DNA. TRBV21-1 constitutes a pseudogene. The CDR3 length is 15 residues. CDR3 in amino acids: CASSKTTRDTYEQYV. Written as DNA, the CDR3 is TGTGCCAGCAGCAAAACGACTCGGGACACCTACGAGCAGTACGTC.

V usage is TRBV19 and J usage is TRBJ1-5; no definite D call. Trimming took 8 bases from V and 0 from J, leaving 14 bases between them. Germline V CDR1 and CDR2: LNHDA, SQIVND (reference sequence). This CDR3 spans 15 amino acids. The CDR3 region is CASGGVQYSNQPQHF. The CDR3 DNA reads as TGTGCCAGTGGAGGAGTACAGTATAGCAATCAGCCCCAGCATTTT.

The V and J genes are TRBV2 and TRBJ2-3; 7 bases match TRBD2. CDR1 is SNHLY, CDR2 FYNNEI, per germline. The CDR3 covers 16 residues. V lost 11 bases to trimming and J lost 5 bases; unmatched junction nucleotides: 19. The DNA for the CDR3 is TGTGCCGGGGGAGGGCTAGCGGTAAATATACGAGATACGCAGTATTTT. Its protein is CAGGGLAVNIRDTQYF.

The chain carries TRBV3-1 (or the pseudogene TRBV3-2) and TRBJ2-3; 7 bases fit TRBD2. In germline, CDR1 is LGHDT, CDR2 YNNKEL (reference sequence). The J segment lost 4 bases and the V segment lost 2 bases, leaving 6 bases of the junction unmatched. The CDR3 covers 15 residues. CDR3 coding DNA: TGTGCCAGCAGCCAATTACGACTAGCTGCAGATACGCAGTATTTT. Encoded protein: CASSQLRLAADTQYF.

The V and J genes are TRBV25-1 and TRBJ2-2; 10 positions agree with TRBD1. The CDR3 has 15 amino acids. V lost 5 bases to trimming and J lost 5 bases; unmatched junction nucleotides: 5. From germline, CDR1 is MGHDK and CDR2 SYGVNS. The CDR3 DNA reads TGTGCCAGCAGTCCGACAGGGGGCTGGACCGGGGAGCTGTTTTTT. Its translation is CASSPTGGWTGELFF.

The CDR3 sequence: CASSSSTPGTQYF. CDR3 nucleotides: TGTGCCAGCAGCTCGTCCACCCCGGGGACCCAGTACTTC. The chain has TRBV7-2 and TRBJ2-5; no clear D. CDR1 is SGHTA, CDR2 FQGNSA, per germline. This CDR3 is built from 13 residues. With 4 bases removed from V and 7 bases from J, the gap between germline ends came to 13 bases.